The 15 T cell receptor beta chains given below trace back to one sample, sequenced in a study of blood T cell repertoires in COVID-19 (dated by TCRdb to 2019 to 2021). Libraries were prepared through the immunoSEQ multiplex PCR assay. This immuneACCESS table, as held by TCRdb, lists in-frame sequences with V and J called but not all clones. Of the missing ones, under half trace to an unresolved V gene in checked studies; the others have no known cause. The sample contains approximately 350,000 clones, around 89% of them found a single time. The leading ten clones occupy roughly 1.2% of the sample. Sample: peripheral blood. These receptors were collected from a middle-aged man with acute or convalescent COVID-19.

The table lists this clone with a few counts. J is TRBJ1-3 and V is TRBV28; D is possibly TRBD1 (6 bases). This CDR3 is 14 amino acids long. With 11 bases removed from V and 0 bases from J, the gap between germline ends came to 14 bases. Germline values: CDR1 MDHEN, CDR2 SYDVKM. CDR3: CAVMRGGSGNTIYF. Written as DNA, the CDR3 is TGTGCCGTTATGCGAGGGGGCTCTGGAAACACCATATATTTT.

The V and J genes are TRBV30 and TRBJ1-2; perhaps TRBD1 as D (5 bases). Trimming left V 4 bases short and J 4 bases short, with 10 bases between. This CDR3 comprises 12 residues. Looked up from germline, CDR1 is GTSNPN and CDR2 is SVGIG (reference sequence). The CDR3 DNA reads as TGTGCCTGGATGGGCAGGGTCTATGGCTACACCTTC. As protein: CAWMGRVYGYTF.

The rearrangement joins TRBV28 to TRBJ1-2; TRBD1 matches at 10 bases. This CDR3 region has 15 residues. V dropped 3 bases and J dropped 1; count of bases not matched to a gene: 2. From germline, CDR1 is MDHEN and CDR2 SYDVKM. The CDR3 DNA reads TGTGCCAGCAGTTTGTGGGACAGGGGTAACTATGGCTACACCTTC. Amino acid sequence: CASSLWDRGNYGYTF.

This chain links TRBV5-8 with TRBJ1-1; D is uncertain. The germline V and J ends were trimmed by 3 bases and 13 bases, with 13 bases remaining between them. Germline CDR1 is SGHTS and CDR2 is YDEGEE. The CDR3 loop spans 11 amino acids. The DNA of the CDR3 is TGTGCCAGCAGCTACCAAGAAGGAGGTTTCTTT. Translation gives CASSYQEGGFF.

This clone was observed once. The chain recombines TRBV5-1 with TRBJ1-2; D gene unclear. There are 14 residues in the CDR3. CDR1 is SGHRS and CDR2 is YFSETQ in the germline V gene. V gave up 7 bases and J gave up 5 bases, with 18 bases separating them. The CDR3 loop is CASSPEGRNYGYTF. The CDR3 DNA reads as TGCGCCAGCTCACCCGAGGGCAGAAATTATGGCTACACCTTC.

The chain recombines TRBV14 with TRBJ2-5; 7 bases agree with TRBD1. This CDR3 region has 15 residues. Germline trimming cut 2 bases from V and 5 bases from J; bases unmatched to any gene: 8. Germline lookup yields CDR1 SGHDN and CDR2 FVKESK. CDR3 residues: CASSQRTGILETQYF. The CDR3 DNA follows: TGTGCCAGCAGCCAAAGGACAGGTATATTGGAGACCCAGTACTTC.

This clone has just a few counts. DNA of the CDR3: TGCAGCGTTGAAGTCGGACAGGGGATGGGATACAATGAGCAGTTCTTC. It translates to CSVEVGQGMGYNEQFF. The rearrangement joins TRBV29-1 to TRBJ2-1; TRBD1 agrees at 9 bases. The germline V gene encodes CDR1 SQVTM and CDR2 ANQGSEA. The trim removed 1 base at V and 4 bases at J, leaving 8 bases unmatched. This CDR3 has 16 residues.

The chain couples TRBV11-2 to TRBJ2-5; 7 bases map to TRBD1. The CDR3 is 18 residues long. Germline values: CDR1 SGHAT, CDR2 FQNNGV. Trimming took 1 base from V and 1 from J; bases not matched to a gene: 12. CDR3 sequence reads: CASSLGLSPGQPQETQYF. CDR3 nucleotides: TGTGCCAGCAGCTTAGGTTTATCGCCGGGACAGCCCCAAGAGACCCAGTACTTC.

The J gene is TRBJ2-7, the V gene TRBV11-1; tentatively, D is TRBD1 (6 bases). The CDR3 consists of 15 residues. V was trimmed by 0 bases and J by 0 bases, leaving 9 bases between them. Germline CDR1 is SGHAT and CDR2 is FQDESV (reference sequence). CDR3 bases: TGTGCCAGCAGCTTAGCTGGACAGAGCTCCTACGAGCAGTACTTC. This sequence encodes CASSLAGQSSYEQYF.

The chain is built from TRBV4-1 and TRBJ2-5; 9 bases map to TRBD2. This CDR3 is 15 amino acids long. From germline, CDR1 is MGHRA and CDR2 YSYEKL. With V trimmed by 1 base and J by 2 bases, 2 bases remained unmatched. Written as DNA, the CDR3 is TGCGCCAGCAGCCAAGCTAGCGGGGCGCAAGAGACCCAGTACTTC. Its protein is CASSQASGAQETQYF.

This clone was detected only a few times. The chain couples TRBV6-5 to TRBJ1-2, with 9 positions matching TRBD1. CDR3 length: 13 amino acids. Trimming cost V 7 bases and J 6 bases; bases outside gene matches: 6. Germline-derived CDR1 and CDR2 are MNHEY and SVGAGI. Here the CDR3 reads CASTRTGVNGYTF. CDR3 nucleotides: TGTGCCAGCACCCGGACAGGGGTGAATGGCTACACCTTC.

The chain is built from TRBV6-5 and TRBJ1-5; D unclear. V shed 6 bases and J shed 1 base, with 7 bases lying between them. The germline CDR1 and CDR2 sequences are MNHEY and SVGAGI. CDR3 size: 13 residues. CDR3 coding DNA: TGTGCCAGCAGAGCGGGGAGCAATCAGCCCCAGCATTTT. Translated: CASRAGSNQPQHF.

With regard to this clone: Within the sample, other DNA sequences also encode this same CDR3. This rearrangement joins TRBV9 to TRBJ2-7, with 9 bases that match TRBD2. V lost 2 bases to trimming and J lost 1 base; unmatched junction nucleotides: 1. The germline CDR1 and CDR2 sequences are SGDLS and YYNGEE. There are 14 residues in the CDR3. CDR3 amino acids: CASSVLAGSYEQYF. In nucleotides, the CDR3 is TGTGCCAGCAGCGTGCTAGCGGGATCCTACGAGCAGTACTTC. Using reference TRBV9 and TRBJ2-7 for the parts outside the CDR3, the full variable domain is DSGVTQTPKHLITATGQRVTLRCSPRSGDLSVYWYQQSLDQGLQFLIQYYNGEERAKGNILERFSAQQFPDLHSELNLSSLELGDSALYFCASSVLAGSYEQYFGPGTRLTVT.

The sample holds one count of this clone. The chain employs TRBV10-3 and TRBJ2-1; TRBD1 matches 8 bases. Trimming removed 11 bases from V and 4 bases from J; junction bases left unmatched: 10. Looked up from germline, CDR1 is ENHRY and CDR2 is SYGVKD. The CDR3 has 14 amino acids. CDR3 coding DNA: TGTGCCGTAGACAGGGGAATTTCTTACAATGAGCAGTTCTTC. Residues: CAVDRGISYNEQFF.

The DNA for the CDR3 is TGTGCCAGTAGTATTCAGGGGGCGAGGAGCAATCAGCCCCAGCATTTT. It translates to CASSIQGARSNQPQHF. This sequence joins TRBV19 and TRBJ1-5; 8 bases line up with TRBD1. Germline loops: CDR1 LNHDA, CDR2 SQIVND (reference sequence). V lost 3 bases, J lost 1 base, and 5 bases stayed unmatched. This CDR3 comprises 16 residues.